The 20 T cell receptor beta chains below come from one sample, sequenced in a study of graft-versus-host responses after intestinal transplantation. The antigens of these receptors remain unknown. Profiled with immunoSEQ multiplex PCR; TCRdb holds only in-frame clones, not every one. The sample yields about 70,000 clones, about 92% seen once. Sequenced material: unstimulated CD8+ T cells sorted from spleen or lymph node cells, taken before intestinal transplant. These receptors all come from a human donor who received an intestinal transplant.

CDR3 region: CASGLMTGANTGELFF. CDR3 bases: TGTGCTAGTGGTTTGATGACAGGGGCGAACACCGGGGAGCTGTTTTTT. The chain combines TRBV12-5 with TRBJ2-2; TRBD1 aligns across 8 bases. J lost 0 bases, V lost 2 bases, and 2 bases had no gene match. The CDR3 has 16 residues. Germline V gene sequence: CDR1 LGHNT, CDR2 FRNRAP.

Points on this clone: Other DNA sequences in this specimen translate into the identical CDR3. J is TRBJ2-7 and V is TRBV6-1, with 7 bases aligning to TRBD1. CDR1 is MNHNS and CDR2 is SASEGT in the germline V gene. This CDR3 spans 15 amino acids. The trim removed 1 base at V and 2 bases at J, leaving 5 bases unmatched. The CDR3 sequence: CASSEGRGPAYEQYF. The CDR3, as DNA: TGTGCCAGCAGTGAAGGTAGGGGGCCCGCCTACGAGCAGTACTTC.

This chain uses TRBV6-6 with TRBJ1-5; D is unresolved. The V and J ends lost 2 bases and 1 base respectively, with 6 bases between them. Germline loops: CDR1 MNHNY, CDR2 SVGAGI (reference sequence). The CDR3 has 14 amino acids. This chain's CDR3 is CASSYGESNQPQHF. Here the CDR3 DNA reads TGTGCCAGCAGTTACGGGGAGAGCAATCAGCCCCAGCATTTT.

The genes are TRBV27 and TRBJ1-4; D call uncertain. Germline V lookup: CDR1 MNHEY, CDR2 SMNVEV (reference sequence). The V gene lost 5 bases and the J gene lost 0 bases, with 10 bases spanning the gap. This CDR3 spans 15 amino acids. The CDR3 region is CASSPAEPTNEKLFF. CDR3 DNA sequence: TGTGCCAGCAGTCCGGCGGAGCCAACTAATGAAAAACTGTTTTTT.

This clone appeared once. This chain links TRBV6-4 with TRBJ2-1; D gene uncertain. The CDR3 contains 15 residues. With 2 bases removed from V and 2 bases from J, the gap between germline ends came to 10 bases. From germline, CDR1 is MRHNA and CDR2 SNTAGT. The CDR3 nucleotides read TGTGCCAGCAGTGACGGCTCTTCTCCCTACAATGAGCAGTTCTTC. Translation gives CASSDGSSPYNEQFF.

In DNA form, the CDR3 reads TGTGCCACCAGCGGAAACCGGGACAGTACGCAGTATTTT. The encoded protein is CATSGNRDSTQYF. This chain connects TRBV15 to TRBJ2-3, with 7 bases aligning to TRBD1. The CDR3 runs to 13 residues. The ends lost 5 bases at V and 8 bases at J; junction bases unmatched: 7. Germline V gene sequence: CDR1 LNHNV, CDR2 YYDKDF (reference sequence).

This clone was counted a single time. The rearrangement links TRBV11-3 to TRBJ2-1; 12 bases line up with TRBD2. Unmatched junction bases numbered 8, after V lost 5 bases and J lost 9 bases. The V gene's germline CDR1 is SGHNT and CDR2 YENEEA. The CDR3 is made up of 15 amino acids. The DNA of the CDR3 is TGTGCCAGCAGCGGGCTAGCGGGGGGGCCGGGTGAGCAGTTCTTC. This sequence encodes CASSGLAGGPGEQFF.

This clone was picked up one time. The chain couples TRBV7-9 to TRBJ1-4; a possible D gene is TRBD1 (6 bases). The V gene's germline CDR1 is SEHNR and CDR2 FQNEAQ (reference sequence). The CDR3 runs to 15 residues. V was trimmed by 5 bases and J by 0 bases, leaving 10 bases between them. In DNA form, the CDR3 reads TGTGCCAGCAGCAGTCAGGGGACAACTAATGAAAAACTGTTTTTT. It is translated as CASSSQGTTNEKLFF.

A note on this clone: Other DNA sequences of this sample code for an identical CDR3. In DNA, the CDR3 is TGCGCCAGCAGCCAAGGGACAGGGGGCACCGGGGAGCTGTTTTTT. Translation: CASSQGTGGTGELFF. The chain has TRBV4-1 and TRBJ2-2; 10 bases map to TRBD1. CDR3 length equals 15 residues. V shed 1 base, J shed 4 bases, and the junction held 0 bases outside the gene matches. Germline CDR1 and CDR2: MGHRA and YSYEKL.

This clone occurred once. This chain links TRBV5-6 with TRBJ2-7; 8 bases map to TRBD2. CDR1 and CDR2 from the germline V gene are SGHDT and YYEEEE. The CDR3 has 16 residues. With 4 bases clipped from V and 3 bases from J, the junction kept 12 bases outside the gene matches. The CDR3 reads CASSAGGASGLYEQYF. CDR3 bases: TGTGCCAGCAGCGCCGGGGGGGCTAGCGGACTCTACGAGCAGTACTTC.

The chain has TRBV21-1 and TRBJ2-5; TRBD1 was called by the table and not checked on the DNA. TRBV21-1 is recorded as a pseudogene. The CDR3 totals 15 residues. CDR3 in amino acids: CASSDPGACQETQYF. DNA for the CDR3: TGTGCCAGCAGCGATCCTGGGGCGTGTCAAGAGACCCAGTACTTC.

Only one count was recorded for this clone. This sequence joins TRBV10-2 and TRBJ1-5; D ambiguous. The length of the CDR3 is 13 residues. Trimming removed 4 bases at V and 6 bases at J, with 10 bases between. Germline CDR1 and CDR2: WSHSY and SAAADI. The CDR3 region has the DNA TGCGCCAGCAGTGTGGGAGGGCTTCAGCCCCAGCATTTT. Translated, it gives CASSVGGLQPQHF.

CDR3 sequence (DNA): TGTGCCAGCAGGGGGATGGCGACCACAACCGGAGGCTATGGCTACACCTTC. Encoded protein: CASRGMATTTGGYGYTF. The chain combines TRBV9 with TRBJ1-2; D remains unclear. The CDR3 has 17 amino acids. Trimming pared 5 bases from V and 4 bases from J, leaving 24 bases between. CDR1 is SGDLS, CDR2 YYNGEE, per germline.

The V and J genes are TRBV5-4 and TRBJ2-2, with 8 bases identical to TRBD2. Looked up from germline, CDR1 is SGHNT and CDR2 is YYREEE (reference sequence). The CDR3 spans 14 residues. The J segment lost 6 bases and the V segment lost 2 bases, leaving 3 bases of the junction unmatched. The CDR3 sequence is CASSFRGGAGELFF. The CDR3 coding sequence is TGTGCCAGCAGCTTTCGGGGGGGCGCCGGGGAGCTGTTTTTT.

The V gene is TRBV4-2, the J gene TRBJ2-1; D is perhaps TRBD2 (6 bases). The CDR3 length is 16 residues. Germline CDR1 and CDR2: LGHNA and YNFKEQ. The V gene lost 0 bases and the J gene lost 2 bases, with 11 bases spanning the gap. As DNA, the CDR3 is TGTGCCAGCAGCCAAGAGGGATTAGCGGCCTACAATGAGCAGTTCTTC. Translated: CASSQEGLAAYNEQFF.

The chain recombines TRBV7-6 with TRBJ1-4; TRBD1 is a possible D gene (5 bases). The CDR3 length is 15 residues. Germline values: CDR1 SGHVS, CDR2 FNYEAQ. V was shortened by 1 base and J by 8 bases, with 14 bases between the two germline ends. CDR3 bases: TGTGCCAGCAGCTTAGGCGATAACCCAGGGGAAAAACTGTTTTTT. Protein: CASSLGDNPGEKLFF.

This clone was picked up a small number of times. The same CDR3 is also encoded by other DNA sequences in this sample. V is TRBV5-1 and J is TRBJ2-7, with TRBD2 matching 9 bases. The CDR3 is 15 amino acids. CDR1 and CDR2 (germline): SGHRS, YFSETQ. Germline trimming cut 0 bases from V and 2 bases from J; bases unmatched to any gene: 3. CDR3 in DNA: TGCGCCAGCAGCTTGGGGCTAGCGGGAACCTACGAGCAGTACTTC. Protein sequence: CASSLGLAGTYEQYF.

The rearrangement links TRBV29-1 to TRBJ2-1, with 8 bases identical to TRBD1. The V segment lost 7 bases and the J segment 9 bases; nucleotides outside the gene matches: 5. Per the germline V gene, CDR1 is SQVTM and CDR2 is ANQGSEA. The CDR3 has 11 residues. CDR3 sequence: CSEGQGPEQFF. In nucleotides, the CDR3 is TGCAGCGAAGGACAGGGTCCTGAGCAGTTCTTC.

The chain carries TRBV21-1 and TRBJ2-7; no DNA check was done on the table's D call, TRBD2. TRBV21-1 is marked as a pseudogene. There are 17 residues in the CDR3. This chain's CDR3 is CASSKTGLAGPAYEQYF. In nucleotides, the CDR3 is TGTGCCAGCAGCAAAACAGGACTAGCGGGGCCCGCCTACGAGCAGTACTTC.

This sequence joins TRBV7-6 and TRBJ1-1, with a tentative D call TRBD1 (5 bases). V lost 1 base, J lost 4 bases, and 10 bases lay in between. In germline, CDR1 is SGHVS, CDR2 FNYEAQ. The CDR3 totals 14 residues. This chain's CDR3 is CASSLGGLGTEAFF. CDR3 nucleotide sequence: TGTGCCAGCAGCTTAGGGGGACTGGGCACTGAAGCTTTCTTT.